The 24 T cell receptor beta chains in this list originate from one sample, sequenced in a study of vaccination effects on CD4 cells after COVID-19. The repertoire was sequenced with immunoSEQ multiplex PCR; TCRdb's copy has only in-frame clones and lacks some. The table shows tens of thousands of clones, with around 73% occurring only once. Before sequencing took place, the ViraFEST assay used viral peptide pools to expand antigen-specific CD4+ T cells. At the end of about ten days of culture, CD4+ T cells were isolated. According to PCR results, the person was infected with SARS-CoV-2 between March and December 2020. These TCRs are of unknown antigen specificity. The material was CD4+ T cells from PBMCs cultured with a peptide pool, obtained before COVID-19 vaccination. These receptor sequences come from a human donor who had a prior SARS-CoV-2 infection.

This CDR3 is CASSPERGEAFF. In nucleotides, the CDR3 is TGCGCCAGCAGCCCCGAAAGGGGTGAAGCTTTCTTT. This chain uses TRBV5-1 with TRBJ1-1; D is perhaps TRBD1 (5 bases). This CDR3 spans 12 amino acids. V dropped 4 bases and J dropped 7 bases, with 11 bases sitting between them. CDR1 is SGHRS, CDR2 YFSETQ, per germline.

The gene calls are TRBV7-2 and TRBJ2-1; D gene ambiguous. Germline values: CDR1 SGHTA, CDR2 FQGNSA. This CDR3 is 15 amino acids long. The germline V and J ends were trimmed by 2 bases and 3 bases, with 11 bases remaining between them. The CDR3 DNA sequence: TGTGCCAGCAGCTTAAACCCCGGGCTCTACAATGAGCAGTTCTTC. This encodes CASSLNPGLYNEQFF.

This clone was picked up a small number of times. This rearrangement joins TRBV4-2 to TRBJ2-2; perhaps TRBD2 as D (5 bases). The CDR3 has 16 residues. CDR1 is LGHNA and CDR2 is YNFKEQ in the germline V gene. V shed 4 bases and J shed 7 bases, with 19 bases lying between them. CDR3 region: CASSLQDGDYGGELFF. Written as DNA, the CDR3 is TGTGCCAGCAGCCTCCAGGACGGGGATTATGGCGGGGAGCTGTTTTTT.

The V and J genes are TRBV30 and TRBJ2-1, with D uncertain. CDR1 GTSNPN and CDR2 SVGIG come from the germline V gene (reference sequence). CDR3 size: 15 residues. V dropped 1 base and J dropped 0 bases, with 10 bases sitting between them. The CDR3 spells CAWSGVTPSYNEQFF. The CDR3 nucleotides read TGTGCCTGGAGTGGTGTGACGCCCTCCTACAATGAGCAGTTCTTC.

The CDR3 nucleotides are TGTGCCAGCAGCCAAGGGGTGGACTTTAGGAACACCGGGGAGCTGTTTTTT. Translating it yields CASSQGVDFRNTGELFF. V gene TRBV4-2 combines with J gene TRBJ2-2, with D perhaps TRBD2 (5 bases). The length of the CDR3 is 17 residues. Germline V gene sequence: CDR1 LGHNA, CDR2 YNFKEQ. V was clipped by 1 base and J by 1 base, with 13 bases between them.

CDR3 region: CASSLPPRPEAFF. CDR3 bases: TGTGCCAGTAGTCTCCCCCCGAGACCTGAAGCTTTCTTT. The chain carries TRBV19 and TRBJ1-1; D gene uncertain. Trimming took off 5 bases at V and 6 bases at J, with 13 bases between the two ends. This CDR3 is 13 amino acids long. Germline V gives CDR1 LNHDA, CDR2 SQIVND (reference sequence).

The gene calls are TRBV20-1 and TRBJ2-7; perhaps TRBD1 as D (6 bases). There are 13 residues in the CDR3. The germline CDR1 and CDR2 sequences are DFQATT and SNEGSKA (reference sequence). V dropped 3 bases and J dropped 0 bases, with 9 bases sitting between them. The DNA for the CDR3 is TGCAGTGCTAGTCAGGGGAGCTCCTACGAGCAGTACTTC. Encoded protein: CSASQGSSYEQYF.

The chain recombines TRBV5-6 with TRBJ1-2; the match to TRBD1 covers 8 bases. V was clipped by 5 bases and J by 4 bases; unmatched bases: 7. Germline V gene lookup returns CDR1 SGHDT and CDR2 YYEEEE. The CDR3 runs to 14 residues. The CDR3 spells CASSPTGDLYGYTF. The DNA of the CDR3 is TGTGCCAGCAGTCCGACAGGGGACCTCTATGGCTACACCTTC.

CDR3: CAIRRGGGYSYEQYF. As DNA, the CDR3 is TGTGCCATCAGACGGGGCGGCGGATACTCCTACGAGCAGTACTTC. The J gene is TRBJ2-7, the V gene TRBV10-3; either TRBD1 or TRBD2 may fit D (5 bases each). Germline V gene data show CDR1 as ENHRY and CDR2 as SYGVKD. The CDR3 spans 15 residues. V gave up 6 bases and J gave up 0 bases, with 15 bases separating them.

The V and J genes are TRBV12-3 or TRBV12-4 and TRBJ2-1; no firm D call. The length of the CDR3 is 12 residues. Deletions cut 4 bases from V and 2 bases from J, with 3 bases between. The CDR3 bases are TGTGCCAGCAGTTCTACCTACAATGAGCAGTTCTTC. This codes for CASSSTYNEQFF.

There are a few counts of this clone. The J gene is TRBJ2-7, the V gene TRBV5-4; D possibly uses TRBD1 or TRBD2 (5 bases each). The CDR3 sequence is 15 residues long. The V gene's germline CDR1 is SGHNT and CDR2 YYREEE (reference sequence). Trimming took off 6 bases at V and 0 bases at J, with 16 bases between the two ends. This CDR3 reads CASTEKGRSSYEQYF. The CDR3 DNA reads TGTGCCAGCACCGAAAAGGGACGGTCCTCCTACGAGCAGTACTTC.

The J gene is TRBJ2-2, the V gene TRBV7-2; no clear D gene. The germline V and J ends were trimmed by 5 bases and 0 bases, with 10 bases remaining between them. The germline gives CDR1 SGHTA, CDR2 FQGNSA. The CDR3 totals 15 residues. This CDR3 reads CASSLRMTNTGELFF. In DNA form, the CDR3 reads TGTGCCAGCAGCCTACGGATGACGAACACCGGGGAGCTGTTTTTT.

The genes are TRBV27 and TRBJ2-2; D is ambiguous. CDR1 MNHEY and CDR2 SMNVEV come from the germline V gene (reference sequence). V shed 4 bases and J shed 6 bases, with 6 bases lying between them. The CDR3 runs 12 residues. CDR3 sequence (DNA): TGTGCCAGCAGTTCCCTTGCCGGGGAGCTGTTTTTT. Amino acids: CASSSLAGELFF.

A few counts support this clone. The V call is TRBV9, the J call TRBJ2-1; no reliable D call. V was clipped by 0 bases and J by 10 bases, with 11 bases between them. Germline CDR1 is SGDLS and CDR2 is YYNGEE. The length of the CDR3 is 13 residues. The CDR3 is CASSVVPQLEQFF. The DNA for the CDR3 is TGTGCCAGCAGCGTAGTCCCCCAGTTAGAGCAGTTCTTC.

V and J are TRBV7-2 and TRBJ2-3; unclear D gene. The V gene's germline CDR1 is SGHTA and CDR2 FQGNSA. The CDR3 runs 13 residues. V dropped 5 bases and J dropped 8 bases, with 14 bases sitting between them. CDR3: CASSPDPPSTQYF. The DNA for the CDR3 is TGTGCCAGCAGCCCCGACCCCCCCAGTACGCAGTATTTT.

V usage is TRBV9 and J usage is TRBJ1-3; TRBD1 agrees at 8 bases. This CDR3 has 16 residues. V dropped 3 bases and J dropped 3; count of bases not matched to a gene: 8. In germline, CDR1 is SGDLS, CDR2 YYNGEE. The CDR3 nucleotides are TGTGCCAGCAGCGCCGCTGGCAGGGGGCTTGGAAACACCATATATTTT. This translates into CASSAAGRGLGNTIYF.

The V call is TRBV24-1, the J call TRBJ2-3; D not certain. V lost 4 bases and J lost 5, with 9 bases in between. Germline V gene data show CDR1 as KGHDR and CDR2 as SFDVKD. CDR3 length equals 13 residues. The CDR3 region has the DNA TGTGCCACCAGTGAAAGGACGAGAGATACGCAGTATTTT. Its protein product is CATSERTRDTQYF.

The J gene is TRBJ1-2, the V gene TRBV7-2; a weak D match, TRBD1 (6 bases). Per germline, CDR1 SGHTA and CDR2 FQGNSA. The length of the CDR3 is 13 residues. V was clipped by 5 bases and J by 4 bases, with 11 bases between them. In nucleotides, the CDR3 is TGTGCCAGCAGCCGACAGGTCGGCTATGGCTACACCTTC. This gives the protein CASSRQVGYGYTF.

V gene TRBV5-1 combines with J gene TRBJ1-6; D unresolved. Trimming removed 0 bases at V and 10 bases at J, with 8 bases between. This CDR3 is 13 amino acids long. Germline-derived CDR1 and CDR2 are SGHRS and YFSETQ. The DNA for the CDR3 is TGCGCCAGCAGCTTGGCGGGGTACTCACCCCTCCACTTT. Its translation is CASSLAGYSPLHF. Full variable domain (remainder filled in from reference TRBV5-1 and TRBJ1-6): KAGVTQTPRYLIKTRGQQVTLSCSPISGHRSVSWYQQTPGQGLQFLFEYFSETQRNKGNFPGRFSGRQFSNSRSEMNVSTLELGDSALYLCASSLAGYSPLHFGNGTRLTVT.

The chain links TRBV11-3 to TRBJ2-7; the D is unclear. CDR3 length equals 12 residues. The V gene's germline CDR1 is SGHNT and CDR2 YENEEA. The germline V and J ends were trimmed by 5 bases and 0 bases, with 5 bases remaining between them. CDR3 DNA sequence: TGTGCCAGCAGCCTCCTCTCCTACGAGCAGTACTTC. Translation: CASSLLSYEQYF.

A single count supports this clone. V gene TRBV4-3 combines with J gene TRBJ2-1; TRBD1 aligns across 7 bases. Germline assignment: CDR1 LGHNA and CDR2 YSLEER. The CDR3 covers 16 residues. V shed 2 bases and J 3 bases; nucleotides not matched to a gene: 7. The CDR3 loop is CASSQSGTAYYNEQFF. The DNA of the CDR3 is TGCGCCAGCAGCCAATCCGGGACAGCATACTACAATGAGCAGTTCTTC.

V and J are TRBV2 and TRBJ2-7, with a possible D match to TRBD1 (6 bases). The germline gives CDR1 SNHLY, CDR2 FYNNEI. V lost 4 bases to trimming and J lost 0 bases, with 7 bases between them. This CDR3 is 13 amino acids long. CDR3 residues: CASSGTASYEQYF. CDR3 in DNA: TGTGCCAGCAGTGGGACAGCCTCCTACGAGCAGTACTTC. The variable domain in full, with the rest retrieved from reference TRBV2 and TRBJ2-7, is EPEVTQTPSHQVTQMGQEVILRCVPISNHLYFYWYRQILGQKVEFLVSFYNNEISEKSEIFDDQFSVERPDGSNFTLKIRSTKLEDSAMYFCASSGTASYEQYFGPGTRLTVT.

J is TRBJ2-2 and V is TRBV7-3; D gene ambiguous. Germline V gene sequence: CDR1 SGHTA, CDR2 FQGTGA. Trimming stripped 0 bases from V and 6 bases from J, with 5 bases between. This CDR3 contains 13 residues. The CDR3 sequence: CASSLTWPGELFF. The CDR3 DNA follows: TGTGCCAGCAGCTTAACGTGGCCCGGGGAGCTGTTTTTT.

The chain has TRBV2 and TRBJ1-5; 9 positions agree with TRBD1. The V gene's germline CDR1 is SNHLY and CDR2 FYNNEI. V lost 4 bases and J lost 5; bases outside the gene matches: 0. CDR3 length: 13 amino acids. The CDR3 protein is CASSGTGDQPQHF. Written as DNA, the CDR3 is TGTGCCAGCAGTGGGACAGGGGATCAGCCCCAGCATTTT.